These T cell receptor beta chains were read from a single sample in a study of blood T cell repertoires in COVID-19. Clones were sequenced by immunoSEQ multiplex PCR, and TCRdb holds only the in-frame ones, with some missing. In the table there are a few hundred thousand clones, roughly 89% of which are singletons. The material sequenced was PBMCs or T cells enriched from blood (not recorded which). The receptors shown here come from a young woman with acute COVID-19. CDR3s include the opening cysteine and the closing phenylalanine or tryptophan. Each record gives: J gene, D gene, CDR3 length, clone size, V gene, CDR3 DNA, CDR3 protein. A D gene is named only where the DNA matches it firmly. Clone size, where shown, is once, few, many, or a class for clones that have expanded.

j_gene: TRBJ2-7
d_gene: TRBD1
len: 13
abundance: NA
v_gene: TRBV27
CDR3nt: TGTGCCAGCAGGCCGGGACAGGTGTACGAGCAGTACTTC
CDR3aa: CASRPGQVYEQYF

j_gene: TRBJ2-3
d_gene: TRBD1
len: 15
abundance: NA
v_gene: TRBV27
CDR3nt: TGTGCCAGCCGGACGGGACAGGGGATTGCAGATACGCAGTATTTT
CDR3aa: CASRTGQGIADTQYF

j_gene: TRBJ2-4
d_gene: NA
len: 16
abundance: NA
v_gene: TRBV18
CDR3nt: TGTGCCAGCTCACCCACGGGAGAGGCAGCCAAAAACATTCAGTACTTC
CDR3aa: CASSPTGEAAKNIQYF

j_gene: TRBJ1-2
d_gene: NA
len: 15
abundance: NA
v_gene: TRBV28
CDR3nt: TGTGCCAGCAGTTCAATCCTGGGAGGAGGGTATGGCTACACCTTC
CDR3aa: CASSSILGGGYGYTF

j_gene: TRBJ2-1
d_gene: NA
len: 19
abundance: once
v_gene: TRBV6-1
CDR3nt: TGTGCCAGCAGTGCTATGACAGGTGCAACGGGACAAACCTACAATGAGCAGTTCTTC
CDR3aa: CASSAMTGATGQTYNEQFF

j_gene: TRBJ2-7
d_gene: TRBD2
len: 15
abundance: NA
v_gene: TRBV30
CDR3nt: TGTGCCTGGAGTAAAGCCAGCGGGATTGGACCCGAGCAGTACTTC
CDR3aa: CAWSKASGIGPEQYF

j_gene: TRBJ2-1
d_gene: TRBD2
len: 16
abundance: NA
v_gene: TRBV6-1
CDR3nt: TGTGCCAGCAGTAAAGAGGCGGGAGGGATACACAATGAGCAGTTCTTC
CDR3aa: CASSKEAGGIHNEQFF

j_gene: TRBJ1-5
d_gene: NA
len: 14
abundance: NA
v_gene: TRBV6-5
CDR3nt: TGTGCCAGCAGTTACGGGGGGTCCGGTCAGCCCCAGCATTTT
CDR3aa: CASSYGGSGQPQHF

j_gene: TRBJ2-2
d_gene: TRBD1
len: 14
abundance: NA
v_gene: TRBV7-9
CDR3nt: TGTGCCAGTCTGACAGGGCTGGAGACCGGGGAGCTGTTTTTT
CDR3aa: CASLTGLETGELFF

j_gene: TRBJ1-2
d_gene: NA
len: 14
abundance: NA
v_gene: TRBV6-5
CDR3nt: TGTGCCAGCAGCAAACGACAGAGAATCTATGGCTACACCTTC
CDR3aa: CASSKRQRIYGYTF

j_gene: TRBJ1-5
d_gene: NA
len: 14
abundance: NA
v_gene: TRBV6-1
CDR3nt: TGTGCCAGCAGTGCCGACAGCCTCAATCAGCCCCAGCATTTT
CDR3aa: CASSADSLNQPQHF

j_gene: TRBJ1-1
d_gene: NA
len: 14
abundance: NA
v_gene: TRBV2
CDR3nt: TGTGCCAGCAGTGAGCGGGCCTTGAACACTGAAGCTTTCTTT
CDR3aa: CASSERALNTEAFF

j_gene: TRBJ1-3
d_gene: NA
len: 13
abundance: NA
v_gene: TRBV9
CDR3nt: TGTGCCAGCAGCTCGGTAGCCCGGAACACCATATATTTT
CDR3aa: CASSSVARNTIYF

j_gene: TRBJ2-7
d_gene: TRBD2
len: 14
abundance: NA
v_gene: TRBV10-1
CDR3nt: TGCGCCAGCAGTGAGTATCGGGGGGCCTACGAGCAGTACTTC
CDR3aa: CASSEYRGAYEQYF

j_gene: TRBJ1-2
d_gene: NA
len: 19
abundance: NA
v_gene: TRBV5-1
CDR3nt: TGCGCCAGCAGCTTGGAAGGGCCCCGAGGCAGGGTCGGCGGCTATGGCTACACCTTC
CDR3aa: CASSLEGPRGRVGGYGYTF

j_gene: TRBJ2-1
d_gene: TRBD2
len: 16
abundance: once
v_gene: TRBV5-4
CDR3nt: TGTGCCAGCAGCCAGAGGGAGACTAGCGGTTACAATGAGCAGTTCTTC
CDR3aa: CASSQRETSGYNEQFF

j_gene: TRBJ2-1
d_gene: TRBD2
len: 19
abundance: NA
v_gene: TRBV19
CDR3nt: TGTGCCAGTAGTATAGCGTATCCTGCGGGAGGGGAGTATTTTAATGAGCAGTTCTTC
CDR3aa: CASSIAYPAGGEYFNEQFF

j_gene: TRBJ2-3
d_gene: NA
len: 18
abundance: NA
v_gene: TRBV6-2/TRBV6-3
CDR3nt: TGTGCCAGCAGCCCATTGTCCTACAGGACGAACTTCACAGATACGCAGTATTTT
CDR3aa: CASSPLSYRTNFTDTQYF

j_gene: TRBJ2-1
d_gene: TRBD2
len: 16
abundance: NA
v_gene: TRBV7-9
CDR3nt: TGTGCCAGCAGCTTCCCCTGGACTAGCGGGAGGAATGAGCAGTTCTTC
CDR3aa: CASSFPWTSGRNEQFF

j_gene: TRBJ2-2
d_gene: TRBD2
len: 19
abundance: NA
v_gene: TRBV12-5
CDR3nt: TGTGCTAGTGGTTTGGTAGGTCTAGCGGGAGGGCCGAACACCGGGGAGCTGTTTTTT
CDR3aa: CASGLVGLAGGPNTGELFF

j_gene: TRBJ2-1
d_gene: TRBD1
len: 15
abundance: NA
v_gene: TRBV2
CDR3nt: TGTGCCAGCAGGTTAGGGACAGGTGTCTACAATGAGCAGTTCTTC
CDR3aa: CASRLGTGVYNEQFF

j_gene: TRBJ1-2
d_gene: TRBD1
len: 15
abundance: NA
v_gene: TRBV27
CDR3nt: TGTGCCAGCAGGAATACAGGACAGGAAAGATATGGCTACACCTTC
CDR3aa: CASRNTGQERYGYTF

j_gene: TRBJ2-1
d_gene: TRBD2
len: 17
abundance: NA
v_gene: TRBV18
CDR3nt: TGTGCCAGCTCACCCCCTACCCTTAGCGGGACTTACAATGAGCAGTTCTTC
CDR3aa: CASSPPTLSGTYNEQFF

j_gene: TRBJ2-2
d_gene: TRBD1
len: 16
abundance: NA
v_gene: TRBV19
CDR3nt: TGTGCCAGTAGTATGGCAGGGGGTCGTAGCACCGGGGAGCTGTTTTTT
CDR3aa: CASSMAGGRSTGELFF

j_gene: TRBJ1-1
d_gene: NA
len: 14
abundance: few
v_gene: TRBV5-4
CDR3nt: TGTGCCAGCAGACCGTGGGGGGAGAACACTGAAGCTTTCTTT
CDR3aa: CASRPWGENTEAFF

j_gene: TRBJ2-5
d_gene: NA
len: 14
abundance: once
v_gene: TRBV14
CDR3nt: TGTGCCAGCAGCCAACTAGCCCCACAAGAGACCCAGTACTTC
CDR3aa: CASSQLAPQETQYF

j_gene: TRBJ2-2
d_gene: NA
len: 14
abundance: NA
v_gene: TRBV5-1
CDR3nt: TGCGCCACCTCGACAGACAAGAACACCGGGGAGCTGTTTTTT
CDR3aa: CATSTDKNTGELFF

j_gene: TRBJ2-7
d_gene: NA
len: 16
abundance: NA
v_gene: TRBV4-1
CDR3nt: TGCGCCAGCAGCCACACTACGCCGGGACACCACTACGAGCAGTACTTC
CDR3aa: CASSHTTPGHHYEQYF

j_gene: TRBJ2-7
d_gene: NA
len: 16
abundance: NA
v_gene: TRBV13
CDR3nt: TGTGCCAGCAGCTTAGCGATCGGTCCTCAGCGTGCCGAGCAGTACTTC
CDR3aa: CASSLAIGPQRAEQYF

j_gene: TRBJ1-2
d_gene: TRBD1
len: 17
abundance: NA
v_gene: TRBV9
CDR3nt: TGTGCCAGCAGCCTCCTAGGGGGCGCAGGACCAACTATTCGCTACACCTTC
CDR3aa: CASSLLGGAGPTIRYTF

j_gene: TRBJ2-5
d_gene: TRBD1
len: 17
abundance: NA
v_gene: TRBV18
CDR3nt: TGTGCCAGCTCCCGATCGGGCGGACAGGGGGTCCAAGAGACCCAGTACTTC
CDR3aa: CASSRSGGQGVQETQYF

j_gene: TRBJ2-1
d_gene: TRBD2
len: 12
abundance: once
v_gene: TRBV12-3/TRBV12-4
CDR3nt: TGTGCCAGCAGTTTAAGGGCTAGCGGGTGGTTCTTC
CDR3aa: CASSLRASGWFF

j_gene: TRBJ1-1
d_gene: TRBD1
len: 15
abundance: NA
v_gene: TRBV18
CDR3nt: TGTGCCAGCTCACCACAGGGGGCTTTGGAGACTGAAGCTTTCTTT
CDR3aa: CASSPQGALETEAFF

j_gene: TRBJ1-5
d_gene: NA
len: 17
abundance: once
v_gene: TRBV30
CDR3nt: TGTGCCTGGAGCGGGACGGCAGGGGAGGGGAGCAATCAGCCCCAGCATTTT
CDR3aa: CAWSGTAGEGSNQPQHF

j_gene: TRBJ2-7
d_gene: TRBD2
len: 15
abundance: NA
v_gene: TRBV7-9
CDR3nt: TGTGCCAGCAGCTCACCTAGCGGGAGGCGGTACGAGCAGTACTTC
CDR3aa: CASSSPSGRRYEQYF

j_gene: TRBJ2-3
d_gene: NA
len: 12
abundance: once
v_gene: TRBV24-1
CDR3nt: TGTGCCACCAGTCAACAGGGAGATACGCAGTATTTT
CDR3aa: CATSQQGDTQYF

j_gene: TRBJ2-7
d_gene: NA
len: 15
abundance: once
v_gene: TRBV29-1
CDR3nt: TGCAGCGTTGGTGGGGGCCTCCTTTCCTCCTACGAGCAGTACTTC
CDR3aa: CSVGGGLLSSYEQYF